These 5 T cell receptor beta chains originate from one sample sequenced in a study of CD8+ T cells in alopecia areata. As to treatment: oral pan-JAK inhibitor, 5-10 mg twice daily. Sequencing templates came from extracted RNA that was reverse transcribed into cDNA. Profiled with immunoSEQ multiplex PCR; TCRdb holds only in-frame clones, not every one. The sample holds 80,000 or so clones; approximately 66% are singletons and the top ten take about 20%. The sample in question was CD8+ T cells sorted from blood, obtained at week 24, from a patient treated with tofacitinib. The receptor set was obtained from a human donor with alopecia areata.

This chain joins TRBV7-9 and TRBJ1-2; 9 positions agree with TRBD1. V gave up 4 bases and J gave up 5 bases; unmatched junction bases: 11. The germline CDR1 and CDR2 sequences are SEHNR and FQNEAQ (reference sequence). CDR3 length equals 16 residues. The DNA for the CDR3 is TGTGCCAGCAGCTATACTACTGGACAGGGGCGGTATGGCTACACCTTC. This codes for CASSYTTGQGRYGYTF.

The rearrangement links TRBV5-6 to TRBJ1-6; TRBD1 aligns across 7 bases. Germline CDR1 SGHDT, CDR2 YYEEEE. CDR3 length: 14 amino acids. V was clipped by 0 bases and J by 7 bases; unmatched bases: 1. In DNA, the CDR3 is TGTGCCAGCAGCTTGGACAGGGGAAATTCACCCCTCCACTTT. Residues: CASSLDRGNSPLHF. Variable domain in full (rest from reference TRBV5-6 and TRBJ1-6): DAGVTQSPTHLIKTRGQQVTLRCSPKSGHDTVSWYQQALGQGPQFIFQYYEEEERQRGNFPDRFSGHQFPNYSSELNVNALLLGDSALYLCASSLDRGNSPLHFGNGTRLTVT.

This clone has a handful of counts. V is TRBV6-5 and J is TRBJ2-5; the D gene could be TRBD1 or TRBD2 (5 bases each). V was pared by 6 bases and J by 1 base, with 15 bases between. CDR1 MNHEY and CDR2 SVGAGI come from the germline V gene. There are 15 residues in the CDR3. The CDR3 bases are TGTGCCAGCAGGATCCGGGACGGACTCCAAGAGACCCAGTACTTC. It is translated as CASRIRDGLQETQYF.

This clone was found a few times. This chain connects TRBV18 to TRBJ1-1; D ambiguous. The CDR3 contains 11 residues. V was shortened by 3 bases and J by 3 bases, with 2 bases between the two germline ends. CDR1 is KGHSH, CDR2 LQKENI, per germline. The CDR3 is CASSPDTEAFF. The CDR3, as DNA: TGTGCCAGCTCACCGGACACTGAAGCTTTCTTT.

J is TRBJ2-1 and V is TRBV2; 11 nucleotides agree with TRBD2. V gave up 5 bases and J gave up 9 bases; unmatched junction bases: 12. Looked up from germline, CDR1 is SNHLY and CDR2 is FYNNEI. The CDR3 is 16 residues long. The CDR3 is CASSTHIAGGLTEQFF. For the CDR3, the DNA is TGTGCCAGCAGTACCCATATAGCGGGGGGGCTCACTGAGCAGTTCTTC.